This TCR beta chain came from a study of long-term antiretroviral therapy in people with HIV. As regards this clone: Its antigen is currently unknown.

Assay version v3.0 of immunoSEQ was used, and it was run at survey level. TCRdb's table, derived via immunoSEQ multiplex PCR, lists solely in-frame clones and lacks some. In the table there are tens of thousands of clones, roughly 88% of which are singletons. Each contributor possessed a minimum of one pre-ART and a minimum of two post-ART PBMC samples. The ends lost 2 bases at V and 5 bases at J; junction bases unmatched: 6. Looked up from germline, CDR1 is MDHEN and CDR2 is SYDVKM. CDR3 length: 15 amino acids. Whole-study findings and limits: Within the repertoire, clones expanded before ART were dominant at all time points.

The receptor comes from a woman in her forties with HIV. Sequenced material: unsorted PBMCs, taken 1.2 years after starting antiretroviral therapy. The chain carries TRBV28 and TRBJ2-7, with TRBD2 matching over 10 bases. The CDR3 protein is CASSLQAGGRHEQYF. The CDR3 region has the DNA TGTGCCAGCAGTTTACAAGCGGGAGGGAGACACGAGCAGTACTTC.